This T cell receptor (beta chain) derives from a study of shared clonotypes between healthy human individuals. Note on this clone: Its matching antigen is unknown. This specimen includes other DNA sequences encoding the same CDR3.

Germline CDR1 and CDR2: ENHRY and SYGVKD. Trimming stripped 7 bases from V and 1 base from J, with 10 bases between. The length of the CDR3 is 13 residues. Study outcomes and limitations: Against clonotypes common to all four donors, non-shared ones had lower generation probabilities.

Donors had no recently reported acute infections or vaccinations and were HIV-negative. For each subset, genomic DNA was distributed in equal portions over several immunoSEQ plates. Clones were sequenced by immunoSEQ multiplex PCR, and TCRdb holds only the in-frame ones, with some missing. This sample has some 980,000 clones; over 60% occur once, and the top ten carry over 1.3%. The sequencing sample was made of memory CD4+ T cells sorted from blood. The subset denotes: CD45RA-negative fraction. The sequence was obtained from a man between 18 and 29 years old in good health. This chain joins TRBV10-3 and TRBJ1-1, with a possible D match to TRBD1 (5 bases). Here the CDR3 DNA reads TGTGCCATCACCCTGGGGGGGAACACTGAAGCTTTCTTT. Amino acid sequence: CAITLGGNTEAFF.